The sequence of this T cell receptor beta chain was determined in a study of blood T cell repertoires in COVID-19. Study information: Acute-phase and convalescent COVID-19 samples originated in the United States, Italy and Spain. From T cells, B-cell-depleted T cells, or PBMCs came the material, which was cDNA or gDNA.

J lost 4 bases, V lost 6 bases, and 7 bases had no gene match. In germline, CDR1 is MNHNY, CDR2 SVGAGI (reference sequence). The CDR3 has 17 residues. Assay: immunoSEQ multiplex PCR; the TCRdb copy retains only in-frame clones and omits some. Seen here are over 55,000 clones, 70% to 85% observed once, and the top ten hold 35%. The chain uses TRBV6-6 and TRBJ2-1, with 15 positions matching TRBD2. The sequenced sample consisted of peripheral blood. This TCR derives from a woman in her sixties or seventies with acute or convalescent COVID-19. The CDR3 here is CASSRTGTSGGYNEQFF. Here the CDR3 DNA reads TGTGCCAGCAGCCGAACAGGGACTAGCGGGGGGTACAATGAGCAGTTCTTC.